The 10 T cell receptor beta chains listed next were all sequenced from one sample in a study of T cell changes during pregnancy in multiple sclerosis. TCRdb keeps only in-frame clones here, not all; method: immunoSEQ multiplex PCR. The sample consists of some 97,000 clones, around 93% of them appearing once. The source material was peripheral blood, sampled after pregnancy. The source is a female donor with multiple sclerosis, enrolled in a pregnancy study.

V and J are TRBV19 and TRBJ1-3, with D unclear. Germline CDR1 reads LNHDA; CDR2 reads SQIVND (reference sequence). Trimming shortened V by 3 bases and J by 2 bases, and 11 bases separated the two germline ends. This CDR3 region has 15 residues. CDR3 DNA sequence: TGTGCCAGTAGTATTGCGGGAGGAGCTGGAAACACCATATATTTT. Translating it yields CASSIAGGAGNTIYF.

The chain has TRBV2 and TRBJ1-2; D uncertain. Germline CDR1 SNHLY, CDR2 FYNNEI. Trimming stripped 6 bases from V and 2 bases from J, with 10 bases between. The CDR3 contains 13 residues. The CDR3 reads CASSREINYGYTF. DNA for the CDR3: TGTGCCAGCAGCCGGGAGATAAACTATGGCTACACCTTC.

This clone was recorded only once. CDR3 in DNA: TGTGCCAGCAGTCCCGACCCAGCTAGCGCCCACGAGCAGTACTTC. It specifies CASSPDPASAHEQYF. The chain employs TRBV6-5 and TRBJ2-7, with D maybe TRBD2 (6 bases). Per the germline V gene, CDR1 is MNHEY and CDR2 is SVGAGI. The V end lost 5 bases, the J end lost 5 bases, and 19 bases lay between the germline ends. The CDR3 has 15 residues.

This chain uses TRBV7-2 with TRBJ2-2, with no clear D. Germline-derived CDR1 and CDR2 are SGHTA and FQGNSA. The CDR3 contains 14 residues. Trimming pared 3 bases from V and 5 bases from J, leaving 10 bases between. The CDR3 loop reads CASSLFAETGELFF. CDR3 sequence (DNA): TGTGCCAGCAGCTTGTTTGCGGAGACCGGGGAGCTGTTTTTT.

In this sample, this clone turned up a few times. The gene calls are TRBV30 and TRBJ1-1; possibly TRBD1 for D (5 bases). V gave up 3 bases and J gave up 4 bases, with 9 bases separating them. This CDR3 comprises 12 residues. Germline CDR1 is GTSNPN and CDR2 is SVGIG (reference sequence). The CDR3 reads CAWREGTTEAFF. CDR3 nucleotide sequence: TGTGCCTGGAGGGAGGGGACCACTGAAGCTTTCTTT.

Here the CDR3 reads CAWTRTGPEQYF. CDR3 nucleotides: TGTGCCTGGACCAGAACAGGGCCCGAGCAGTACTTC. The chain links TRBV30 to TRBJ2-7; maybe TRBD1 (6 bases). In germline, CDR1 is GTSNPN, CDR2 SVGIG (reference sequence). CDR3 length: 12 residues. Trimming stripped 4 bases from V and 6 bases from J, with 13 bases between.

This sequence joins TRBV19 and TRBJ2-3; 8 bases map to TRBD1. CDR3 length: 14 amino acids. The germline V gene encodes CDR1 LNHDA and CDR2 SQIVND (reference sequence). After removal of 5 bases from V and 3 bases from J, the junction contained 4 bases not matched to a gene. The CDR3 DNA reads TGTGCCAGTAGTCCACGACAGGGGACAGATACGCAGTATTTT. Amino acids: CASSPRQGTDTQYF.

The chain carries TRBV6-1 and TRBJ1-1; D gene ambiguous. The CDR3 sequence is 16 residues long. Trimming shortened V by 5 bases and J by 4 bases, and 20 bases separated the two germline ends. The V gene's germline CDR1 is MNHNS and CDR2 SASEGT. The CDR3 sequence is CASSQGNTDLFTEAFF. The CDR3, as DNA: TGTGCCAGCAGTCAAGGGAACACTGACTTATTCACTGAAGCTTTCTTT.

The chain carries TRBV30 and TRBJ1-1; 9 positions match TRBD1. The J segment lost 4 bases and the V segment lost 3 bases, leaving 3 bases of the junction unmatched. Germline lookup yields CDR1 GTSNPN and CDR2 SVGIG (reference sequence). The CDR3 runs to 13 residues. For the CDR3, the DNA is TGTGCCTGGAGAATACAGGGGGCCACTGAAGCTTTCTTT. This codes for CAWRIQGATEAFF. Complete variable domain (other parts from reference TRBV30 and TRBJ1-1): SQTIHQWPATLVQPVGSPLSLECTVEGTSNPNLYWYRQAAGRGLQLLFYSVGIGQISSEVPQNLSASRPQDRQFILSSKKLLLSDSGFYLCAWRIQGATEAFFGQGTRLTVV.

The gene calls are TRBV29-1 and TRBJ1-1; D remains unclear. V was trimmed by 4 bases and J by 0 bases, leaving 6 bases between them. The germline CDR1 and CDR2 sequences are SQVTM and ANQGSEA. This CDR3 spans 12 amino acids. DNA of the CDR3: TGCAGCGTTGCACAGCTGAACACTGAAGCTTTCTTT. This sequence encodes CSVAQLNTEAFF.